This TCR beta chain is from a study of T cells after yellow fever vaccination. Background on the study: Fractions containing few cells were prepared with SMART-Seq v4 Ultra Low Input.

This clonotype has ten or more counts. The target antigen is unknown. The authors made TCR cDNA by 5'RACE template switching, adding a universal primer site and UMIs. From the 5' RACE reads, TCRdb called clonotypes with MiXCR, one entry per CDR3 protein. The data contain around 250,000 distinct CDR3 sequences, 6.9% of them singletons. Germline loops: CDR1 MGHDK, CDR2 SYGVNS. With 6 bases removed from V and 6 bases from J, the gap between germline ends came to 11 bases. This CDR3 region has 12 residues. Notes on the study in general: Booster samples showed a return of most primary-vaccination clones (roughly 95% CD4, 70% to 90% CD8).

The chain recombines TRBV25-1 with TRBJ1-1; D uncertain. The origin of this receptor is a man aged 30 to 45 who received the YFV17D yellow fever vaccine. The specimen comprised CD4+ T cells sorted from PBMCs, sampled 15 days after the yellow fever booster vaccination. Here the CDR3 reads CASRDPIAEAFF. The CDR3, as DNA: TGTGCCAGCAGGGATCCCATAGCTGAAGCTTTCTTT.